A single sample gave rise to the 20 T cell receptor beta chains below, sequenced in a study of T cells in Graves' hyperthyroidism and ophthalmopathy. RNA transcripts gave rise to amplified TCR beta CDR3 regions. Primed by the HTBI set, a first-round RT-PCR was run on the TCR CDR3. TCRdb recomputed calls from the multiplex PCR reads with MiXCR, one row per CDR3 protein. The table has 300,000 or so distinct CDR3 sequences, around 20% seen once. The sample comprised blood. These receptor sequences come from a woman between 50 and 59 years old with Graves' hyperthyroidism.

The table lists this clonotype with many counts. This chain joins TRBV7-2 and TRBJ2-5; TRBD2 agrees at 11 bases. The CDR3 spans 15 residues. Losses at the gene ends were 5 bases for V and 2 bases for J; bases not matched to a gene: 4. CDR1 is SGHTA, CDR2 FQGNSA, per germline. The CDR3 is CASSPSGGPQETQYF. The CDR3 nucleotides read TGTGCCAGCAGCCCTAGCGGGGGGCCACAAGAGACCCAGTACTTC. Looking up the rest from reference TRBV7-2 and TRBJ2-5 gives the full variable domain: GAGVSQSPSNKVTEKGKDVELRCDPISGHTALYWYRQSLGQGLEFLIYFQGNSAPDKSGLPSDRFSAERTGGSVSTLTIQRTQQEDSAVYLCASSPSGGPQETQYFGPGTRLLVL.

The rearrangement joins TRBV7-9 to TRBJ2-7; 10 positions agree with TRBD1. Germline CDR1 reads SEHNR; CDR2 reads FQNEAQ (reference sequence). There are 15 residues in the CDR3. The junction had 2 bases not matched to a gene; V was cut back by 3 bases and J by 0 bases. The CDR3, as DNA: TGTGCCAGCAGCTTTGACAGGGGGCGCTCCTACGAGCAGTACTTC. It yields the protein CASSFDRGRSYEQYF.

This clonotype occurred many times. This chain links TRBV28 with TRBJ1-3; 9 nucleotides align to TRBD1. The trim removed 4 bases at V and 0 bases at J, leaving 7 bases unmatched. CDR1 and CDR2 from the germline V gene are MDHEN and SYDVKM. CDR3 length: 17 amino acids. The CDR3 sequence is CASSYRDRVNSGNTIYF. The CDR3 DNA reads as TGTGCCAGCAGTTACCGGGACAGGGTCAACTCTGGAAACACCATATATTTT.

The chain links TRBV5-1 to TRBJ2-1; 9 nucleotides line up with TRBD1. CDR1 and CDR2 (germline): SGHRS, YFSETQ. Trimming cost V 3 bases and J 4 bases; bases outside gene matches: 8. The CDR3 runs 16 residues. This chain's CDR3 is CASSSAGTGWYNEQFF. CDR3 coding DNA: TGCGCCAGCAGCTCCGCCGGGACAGGGTGGTACAATGAGCAGTTCTTC.

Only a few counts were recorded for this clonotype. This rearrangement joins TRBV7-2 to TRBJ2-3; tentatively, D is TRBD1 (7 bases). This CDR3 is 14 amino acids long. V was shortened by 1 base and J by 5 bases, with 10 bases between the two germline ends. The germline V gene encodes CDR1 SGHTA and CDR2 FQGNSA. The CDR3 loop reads CASSLDQGGDTQYF. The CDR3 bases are TGTGCCAGCAGCTTAGACCAGGGGGGAGATACGCAGTATTTT.

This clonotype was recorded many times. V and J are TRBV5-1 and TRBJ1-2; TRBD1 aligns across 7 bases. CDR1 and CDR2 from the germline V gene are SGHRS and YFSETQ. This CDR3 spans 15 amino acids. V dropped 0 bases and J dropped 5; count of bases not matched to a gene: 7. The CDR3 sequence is CASSLARGQQYGYTF. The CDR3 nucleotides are TGCGCCAGCAGCTTGGCACGGGGACAGCAGTATGGCTACACCTTC.

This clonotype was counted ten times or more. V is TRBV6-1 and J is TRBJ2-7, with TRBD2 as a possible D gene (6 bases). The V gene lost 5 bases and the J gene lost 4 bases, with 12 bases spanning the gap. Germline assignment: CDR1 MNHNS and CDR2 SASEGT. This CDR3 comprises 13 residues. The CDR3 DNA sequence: TGTGCCAGCAGTCTGGCTAGCGATTACGAGCAGTACTTC. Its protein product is CASSLASDYEQYF.

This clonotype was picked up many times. The CDR3 DNA sequence: TGTGCCAGCTCACCCGATTTGTATAGCAATCAGCCCCAGCATTTT. This sequence encodes CASSPDLYSNQPQHF. This chain connects TRBV18 to TRBJ1-5, with no clear D. Trimming removed 3 bases at V and 0 bases at J, with 9 bases between. The V gene's germline CDR1 is KGHSH and CDR2 LQKENI. This CDR3 is built from 15 residues.

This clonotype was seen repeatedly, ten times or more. The CDR3 region has the DNA TGTGCCAGCAGGTCCACAGGGAGCTATGGCTACACCTTC. This codes for CASRSTGSYGYTF. The chain joins TRBV11-2 to TRBJ1-2; D is possibly TRBD1 (6 bases). The CDR3 runs to 13 residues. V gave up 6 bases and J gave up 4 bases, with 12 bases separating them. Germline assignment: CDR1 SGHAT and CDR2 FQNNGV.

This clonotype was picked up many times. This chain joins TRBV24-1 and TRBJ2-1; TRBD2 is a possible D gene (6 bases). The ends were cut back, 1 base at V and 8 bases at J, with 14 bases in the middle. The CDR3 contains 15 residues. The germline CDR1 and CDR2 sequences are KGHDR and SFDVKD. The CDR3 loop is CATSDFGVREDEQFF. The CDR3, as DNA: TGTGCCACCAGTGATTTCGGGGTCAGGGAGGATGAGCAGTTCTTC.

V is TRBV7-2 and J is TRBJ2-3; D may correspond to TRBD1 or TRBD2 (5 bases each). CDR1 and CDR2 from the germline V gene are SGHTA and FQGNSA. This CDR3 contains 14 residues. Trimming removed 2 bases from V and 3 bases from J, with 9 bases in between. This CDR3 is CASSLTEGTDTQYF. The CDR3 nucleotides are TGTGCCAGCAGCTTAACAGAGGGGACAGATACGCAGTATTTT. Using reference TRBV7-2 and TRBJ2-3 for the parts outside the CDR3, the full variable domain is GAGVSQSPSNKVTEKGKDVELRCDPISGHTALYWYRQSLGQGLEFLIYFQGNSAPDKSGLPSDRFSAERTGGSVSTLTIQRTQQEDSAVYLCASSLTEGTDTQYFGPGTRLTVL.

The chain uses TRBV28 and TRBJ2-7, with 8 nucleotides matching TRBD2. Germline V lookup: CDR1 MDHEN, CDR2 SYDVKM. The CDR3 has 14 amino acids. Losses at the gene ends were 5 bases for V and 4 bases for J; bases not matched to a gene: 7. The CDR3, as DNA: TGTGCCAGCAGTCGGGGACTAGTTTCTTACGAGCAGTACTTC. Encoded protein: CASSRGLVSYEQYF.

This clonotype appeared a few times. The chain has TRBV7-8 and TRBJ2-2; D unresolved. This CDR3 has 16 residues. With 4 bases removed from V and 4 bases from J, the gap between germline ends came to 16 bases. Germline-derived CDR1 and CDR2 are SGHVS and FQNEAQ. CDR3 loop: CASSYGPETSTGELFF. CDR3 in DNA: TGTGCCAGCAGCTACGGGCCGGAAACGAGCACCGGGGAGCTGTTTTTT.

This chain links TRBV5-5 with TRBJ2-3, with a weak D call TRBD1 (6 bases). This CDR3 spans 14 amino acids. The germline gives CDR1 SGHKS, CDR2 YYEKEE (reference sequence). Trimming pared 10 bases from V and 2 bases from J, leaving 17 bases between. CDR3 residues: CAGGSGQLTDTQYF. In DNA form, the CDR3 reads TGTGCCGGGGGTTCGGGACAACTCACAGATACGCAGTATTTT.

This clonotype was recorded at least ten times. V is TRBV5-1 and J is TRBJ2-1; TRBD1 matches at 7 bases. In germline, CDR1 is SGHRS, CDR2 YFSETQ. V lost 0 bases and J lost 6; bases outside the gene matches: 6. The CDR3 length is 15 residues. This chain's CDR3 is CASSLGTRDSNEQFF. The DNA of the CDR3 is TGCGCCAGCAGCTTGGGGACCCGGGACAGCAATGAGCAGTTCTTC.

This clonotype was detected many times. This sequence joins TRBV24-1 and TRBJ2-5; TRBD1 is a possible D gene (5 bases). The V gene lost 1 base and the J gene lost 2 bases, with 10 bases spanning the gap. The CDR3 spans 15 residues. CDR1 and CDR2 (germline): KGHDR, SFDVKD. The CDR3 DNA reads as TGTGCCACCAGTGATTTCCGACAGTTACAAGAGACCCAGTACTTC. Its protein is CATSDFRQLQETQYF.

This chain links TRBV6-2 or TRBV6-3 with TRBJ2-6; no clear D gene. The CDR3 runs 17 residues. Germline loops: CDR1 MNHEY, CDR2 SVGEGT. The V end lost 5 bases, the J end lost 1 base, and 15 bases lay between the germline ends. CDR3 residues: CASSAFLRKSGANVLTF. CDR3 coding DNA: TGTGCCAGCAGTGCCTTTTTAAGGAAATCTGGGGCCAACGTCCTGACTTTC.

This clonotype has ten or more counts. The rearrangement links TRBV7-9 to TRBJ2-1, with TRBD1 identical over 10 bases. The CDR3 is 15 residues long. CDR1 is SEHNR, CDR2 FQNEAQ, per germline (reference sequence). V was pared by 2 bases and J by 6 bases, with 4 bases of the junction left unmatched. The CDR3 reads CASSLPGQGSNEQFF. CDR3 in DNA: TGTGCCAGCAGCTTACCGGGACAGGGGAGCAATGAGCAGTTCTTC.

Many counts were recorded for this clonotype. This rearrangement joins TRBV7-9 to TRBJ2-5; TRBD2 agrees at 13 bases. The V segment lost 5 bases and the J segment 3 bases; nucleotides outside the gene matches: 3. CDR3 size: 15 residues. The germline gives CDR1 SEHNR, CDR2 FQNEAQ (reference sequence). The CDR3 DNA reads TGTGCCAGCAGCGAACTAGCGGGAGGGGAAGAGACCCAGTACTTC. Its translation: CASSELAGGEETQYF. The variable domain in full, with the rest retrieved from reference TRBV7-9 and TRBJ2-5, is DTGVSQNPRHKITKRGQNVTFRCDPISEHNRLYWYRQTLGQGPEFLTYFQNEAQLEKSRLLSDRFSAERPKGSFSTLEIQRTEQGDSAMYLCASSELAGGEETQYFGPGTRLLVL.

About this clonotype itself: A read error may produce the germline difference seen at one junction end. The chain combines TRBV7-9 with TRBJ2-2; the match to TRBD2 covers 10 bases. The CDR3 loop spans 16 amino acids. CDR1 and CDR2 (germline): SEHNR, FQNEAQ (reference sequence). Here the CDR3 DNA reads TGTGCCAGCAGCTTACTAGCGGGGGCGCTGACCGAGGAGCTGTTTTTT. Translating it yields CASSLLAGALTEELFF.